This passage covers 13 T cell receptor beta chains from one sample sequenced in a study of cytomegalovirus exposure and HLA in healthy donors. PCR primers comprised 60 Vbeta and 13 Jbeta primers. Clones were read by immunoSEQ multiplex PCR, and TCRdb kept only the in-frame ones, dropping some. The table records about 200,000 clones, approximately 80% of them present only once. Source material: PBMCs. Receptors originate from a man aged 45 to 65 in good health and CMV-seronegative.

With regard to this clone: The junction and the germline gene differ at one end; a read error may be behind it. V gene TRBV5-1 combines with J gene TRBJ2-7, with 7 bases aligning to TRBD2. CDR1 and CDR2 (germline): SGHRS, YFSETQ. The CDR3 consists of 15 residues. The CDR3 nucleotides read TGCGCCAGCAACTTGAGACCGGGGGGCTCCTACGAGCAGTACTTC. The encoded protein is CASNLRPGGSYEQYF.

This rearrangement joins TRBV25-1 to TRBJ1-5; 10 positions agree with TRBD1. J gave up 7 bases and V 4 bases, and 4 bases lay outside the gene matches. CDR1 is MGHDK and CDR2 is SYGVNS in the germline V gene. The CDR3 consists of 14 residues. The CDR3 loop reads CASSGQGAGQPQHF. CDR3 nucleotides: TGTGCCAGCAGTGGACAGGGGGCCGGACAGCCCCAGCATTTT.

The chain is built from TRBV27 and TRBJ2-3; TRBD2 matches 7 bases. Germline lookup yields CDR1 MNHEY and CDR2 SMNVEV (reference sequence). The CDR3 spans 18 residues. The V and J ends lost 5 bases and 2 bases, in that order; junction bases with no gene match: 16. CDR3 amino acids: CASSLGGSGIRATDTQYF. CDR3 in DNA: TGTGCCAGCAGTCTGGGCGGAAGCGGGATTAGGGCCACAGATACGCAGTATTTT.

CDR3 loop: CASSLLTSGTDTQYF. CDR3 nucleotide sequence: TGTGCCAGCAGCTTATTGACTAGCGGCACAGATACGCAGTATTTT. This chain joins TRBV11-2 and TRBJ2-3; 8 bases agree with TRBD2. The CDR3 contains 15 residues. V dropped 2 bases and J dropped 1; count of bases not matched to a gene: 2. Germline CDR1 and CDR2: SGHAT and FQNNGV.

CDR3 region: CASSAGQNSYNEQFF. The CDR3 region has the DNA TGCGCCAGCAGCGCGGGACAGAACTCCTACAATGAGCAGTTCTTC. The V gene is TRBV5-1, the J gene TRBJ2-1; TRBD1 might be the D (7 bases). The ends were cut back, 4 bases at V and 0 bases at J, with 11 bases in the middle. The CDR3 covers 15 residues. CDR1 is SGHRS, CDR2 YFSETQ, per germline.

V and J are TRBV5-4 and TRBJ2-7, with a weak D call TRBD1 (5 bases). CDR3 length: 17 amino acids. Germline assignment: CDR1 SGHNT and CDR2 YYREEE (reference sequence). V was shortened by 2 bases and J by 2 bases, with 20 bases between the two germline ends. The CDR3 DNA sequence: TGTGCCAGCAGCTTTCGCGACAGTTGGTCGGAACCCTACGAGCAGTACTTC. Its protein is CASSFRDSWSEPYEQYF.

The V and J genes are TRBV29-1 and TRBJ2-3, with D tentatively TRBD1 (6 bases). V shed 7 bases and J shed 1 base, with 9 bases lying between them. Germline V gene data show CDR1 as SQVTM and CDR2 as ANQGSEA. There are 12 residues in the CDR3. As DNA, the CDR3 is TGCAGCGCTCGGACAGGCACAGATACGCAGTATTTT. Encoded protein: CSARTGTDTQYF.

V and J are TRBV28 and TRBJ2-1; tentatively, D is TRBD2 (6 bases). This CDR3 comprises 16 residues. The V end lost 6 bases, the J end lost 0 bases, and 15 bases lay between the germline ends. The germline gives CDR1 MDHEN, CDR2 SYDVKM. Here the CDR3 reads CASSPRGTSSYNEQFF. The CDR3, as DNA: TGTGCCAGCAGCCCACGGGGGACCTCCTCCTACAATGAGCAGTTCTTC. Based on the CDR3 plus reference TRBV28 and TRBJ2-1, the full variable domain is DVKVTQSSRYLVKRTGEKVFLECVQDMDHENMFWYRQDPGLGLRLIYFSYDVKMKEKGDIPEGYSVSREKKERFSLILESASTNQTSMYLCASSPRGTSSYNEQFFGPGTRLTVL.

V is TRBV6-5 and J is TRBJ2-1; D perhaps matches TRBD2 (7 bases). The germline V gene encodes CDR1 MNHEY and CDR2 SVGAGI. Trimming cost V 7 bases and J 1 base, with 11 bases left between them. This CDR3 contains 14 residues. CDR3 nucleotide sequence: TGTGCCAGCAAACAGGGAGGGTCCTACAATGAGCAGTTCTTC. Its protein product is CASKQGGSYNEQFF.

V is TRBV6-6 and J is TRBJ1-5, with a tentative D call TRBD1 (6 bases). From germline, CDR1 is MNHNY and CDR2 SVGAGI (reference sequence). V was shortened by 5 bases and J by 7 bases, with 12 bases between the two germline ends. This CDR3 region has 13 residues. The CDR3 reads CASSPGVGQPQHF. CDR3 in DNA: TGTGCCAGCAGTCCAGGGGTAGGACAGCCCCAGCATTTT.

V usage is TRBV29-1 and J usage is TRBJ2-1, with TRBD2 identical over 8 bases. Trimming took 6 bases from V and 4 from J; bases not matched to a gene: 8. CDR3 length: 14 amino acids. CDR1 SQVTM and CDR2 ANQGSEA come from the germline V gene. CDR3 sequence (DNA): TGCAGCGTCCTTAGCGGGGTTCTTTACAATGAGCAGTTCTTC. It specifies CSVLSGVLYNEQFF.

The chain recombines TRBV7-6 with TRBJ2-7; D may be TRBD2 (6 bases). The CDR3 runs 16 residues. Germline V lookup: CDR1 SGHVS, CDR2 FNYEAQ. Trimming cost V 0 bases and J 6 bases, with 18 bases left between them. CDR3 loop: CASSLADGGGISEQYF. DNA for the CDR3: TGTGCCAGCAGCTTAGCGGATGGGGGAGGCATATCCGAGCAGTACTTC.

J is TRBJ2-7 and V is TRBV11-2; a possible D gene is TRBD1 (5 bases). Germline CDR1 and CDR2: SGHAT and FQNNGV. V lost 0 bases, J lost 6 bases, and 9 bases lay in between. This CDR3 is built from 13 residues. The CDR3 protein is CASSLEWGSEQYF. CDR3 in DNA: TGTGCCAGCAGCTTAGAGTGGGGCAGCGAGCAGTACTTC.